Below are 21 T cell receptor beta chains sequenced from a single sample in a study of T cells after yellow fever vaccination. TCRdb fed the 5' RACE reads into MiXCR, producing one record per CDR3 protein. Among some 300,000 distinct CDR3 sequences, approximately 10% were seen once, and the ten largest hold 3% to 3.5%. Sequencing was performed on CD4+ T cells sorted from PBMCs, taken 5 days after the yellow fever booster vaccination. These receptors were collected from a man in his late teens or twenties who received the YFV17D yellow fever vaccine.

The chain recombines TRBV20-1 with TRBJ1-2; D possibly corresponds to TRBD1 (5 bases). The CDR3 is made up of 14 amino acids. Trimming cost V 0 bases and J 8 bases, with 16 bases left between them. Germline CDR1 is DFQATT and CDR2 is SNEGSKA (reference sequence). The DNA of the CDR3 is TGCAGTGCTAGAGATCACGAACCCGGGGGAGGCTACACCTTC. This sequence encodes CSARDHEPGGGYTF.

This clonotype has a handful of counts. V gene TRBV3-1 combines with J gene TRBJ1-1, with D unclear. V was trimmed by 0 bases and J by 1 base, leaving 6 bases between them. Germline V gene sequence: CDR1 LGHDT, CDR2 YNNKEL (reference sequence). This CDR3 has 14 residues. The CDR3 DNA sequence: TGTGCCAGCAGCCAAGAATGGTCGAACACTGAAGCTTTCTTT. As protein: CASSQEWSNTEAFF.

V gene TRBV30 combines with J gene TRBJ2-3, with D maybe TRBD1 (5 bases). The CDR3 runs to 15 residues. V shed 3 bases and J shed 2 bases, with 15 bases lying between them. Germline V gives CDR1 GTSNPN, CDR2 SVGIG (reference sequence). CDR3 in amino acids: CAWRPLDKTTDTQYF. The CDR3, as DNA: TGTGCCTGGAGACCCTTGGACAAGACCACAGATACGCAGTATTTT.

This clonotype has more than one count but fewer than ten. This rearrangement joins TRBV12-3 or TRBV12-4 to TRBJ2-2; D is undetermined. The germline V and J ends were trimmed by 5 bases and 7 bases, with 8 bases remaining between them. The CDR3 sequence is 12 residues long. The CDR3 nucleotides read TGTGCCAGCAGTCCGGATAGCGGGGAGCTGTTTTTT. Encoded protein: CASSPDSGELFF.

The rearrangement uses TRBV6-6 and TRBJ1-5, with D unclear. Trimming removed 6 bases from V and 4 bases from J, with 19 bases in between. This CDR3 is 16 amino acids long. The germline gives CDR1 MNHNY, CDR2 SVGAGI (reference sequence). CDR3 DNA: TGTGCCAGCAGCCTACGAGGAGGGCCGGCTAATCAGCCCCAGCATTTT. Translated, it gives CASSLRGGPANQPQHF.

This clonotype was observed many times. V is TRBV4-2 and J is TRBJ1-1; no clear D. Trimming took 4 bases from V and 4 from J, leaving 16 bases between them. The CDR3 loop spans 15 amino acids. Per the germline V gene, CDR1 is LGHNA and CDR2 is YNFKEQ. In nucleotides, the CDR3 is TGTGCCAGCAGCCCCGACCCCACTTCGGGCACTGAAGCTTTCTTT. This gives the protein CASSPDPTSGTEAFF.

V gene TRBV4-3 combines with J gene TRBJ2-1; D unresolved. The CDR3 length is 14 residues. Trimming removed 1 base from V and 0 bases from J, with 4 bases in between. CDR1 is LGHNA and CDR2 is YSLEER in the germline V gene. CDR3 in amino acids: CASSQASSYNEQFF. CDR3 coding DNA: TGCGCCAGCAGCCAAGCGAGCTCCTACAATGAGCAGTTCTTC.

This clonotype was seen at least ten times. The V gene is TRBV5-1, the J gene TRBJ2-1; a possible D gene is TRBD2 (7 bases). Germline V lookup: CDR1 SGHRS, CDR2 YFSETQ. Deletions cut 1 base from V and 6 bases from J, with 14 bases between. The CDR3 is 15 amino acids. Here the CDR3 reads CASSLWAGAPNEQFF. CDR3 DNA sequence: TGCGCCAGCAGCTTGTGGGCGGGGGCCCCCAATGAGCAGTTCTTC.

This clonotype has only a few counts. The genes are TRBV6-5 and TRBJ1-3; the match to TRBD1 covers 7 bases. This CDR3 is 13 amino acids long. V dropped 5 bases and J dropped 5; count of bases not matched to a gene: 3. Looked up from germline, CDR1 is MNHEY and CDR2 is SVGAGI. Here the CDR3 reads CASSRQGRNTIYF. The CDR3 coding sequence is TGTGCCAGCAGTCGACAGGGAAGAAACACCATATATTTT.

This clonotype was seen many times. The rearrangement links TRBV4-3 to TRBJ2-2; tentative D call: TRBD2 (5 bases). Germline values: CDR1 LGHNA, CDR2 YSLEER. Trimming pared 0 bases from V and 2 bases from J, leaving 10 bases between. The CDR3 totals 16 residues. Here the CDR3 reads CASSQDTRGNTGELFF. The CDR3 nucleotides are TGCGCCAGCAGCCAAGATACCCGGGGAAACACCGGGGAGCTGTTTTTT.

V usage is TRBV6-5 and J usage is TRBJ2-3; no clear D gene. Germline CDR1 is MNHEY and CDR2 is SVGAGI. The length of the CDR3 is 16 residues. V dropped 2 bases and J dropped 3 bases, with 15 bases sitting between them. This chain's CDR3 is CASSYTGSFTTDTQYF. Written as DNA, the CDR3 is TGTGCCAGCAGTTACACGGGCAGTTTTACGACAGATACGCAGTATTTT.

This clonotype was counted a few times. The chain is built from TRBV28 and TRBJ2-2; D is ambiguous. CDR1 and CDR2 from the germline V gene are MDHEN and SYDVKM. This CDR3 comprises 12 residues. V was shortened by 5 bases and J by 4 bases, with 5 bases between the two germline ends. CDR3 sequence: CASSTPTGELFF. CDR3 DNA sequence: TGTGCCAGCAGTACTCCCACCGGGGAGCTGTTTTTT. The full variable domain, rest sourced from reference TRBV28 and TRBJ2-2, is DVKVTQSSRYLVKRTGEKVFLECVQDMDHENMFWYRQDPGLGLRLIYFSYDVKMKEKGDIPEGYSVSREKKERFSLILESASTNQTSMYLCASSTPTGELFFGEGSRLTVL.

CDR3 sequence: CASSSIGTYEQYF. CDR3 nucleotide sequence: TGTGCCAGCTCCTCCATAGGAACCTACGAGCAGTACTTC. The gene calls are TRBV7-9 and TRBJ2-7; D remains ambiguous. The V gene's germline CDR1 is SEHNR and CDR2 FQNEAQ (reference sequence). Trimming pared 8 bases from V and 2 bases from J, leaving 13 bases between. This CDR3 is 13 amino acids long.

This clonotype occurred a few times. This chain links TRBV19 with TRBJ2-3; a possible D gene is TRBD2 (7 bases). The CDR3 covers 13 residues. V gave up 10 bases and J gave up 3 bases, with 14 bases separating them. The germline V gene has CDR1 LNHDA and CDR2 SQIVND (reference sequence). The CDR3 sequence: CAIGGGQTDTQYF. CDR3 nucleotide sequence: TGTGCCATAGGGGGGGGGCAGACAGATACGCAGTATTTT.

This chain links TRBV12-3 or TRBV12-4 with TRBJ2-5; 8 bases align to TRBD2. The CDR3 has 14 amino acids. The V segment lost 5 bases and the J segment 5 bases; nucleotides outside the gene matches: 7. The CDR3 DNA follows: TGTGCCAGCAGTCGCCTCCGGGGGGGGGAGACCCAGTACTTC. Translation: CASSRLRGGETQYF.

The chain has TRBV10-3 and TRBJ2-7; D unresolved. This CDR3 spans 12 amino acids. V was pared by 2 bases and J by 4 bases, with 6 bases between. Germline V lookup: CDR1 ENHRY, CDR2 SYGVKD. The CDR3 reads CAISEDRYEQYF. CDR3 nucleotides: TGTGCCATCAGTGAGGACCGGTACGAGCAGTACTTC.

This rearrangement joins TRBV12-3 or TRBV12-4 to TRBJ1-1, with D possibly matching TRBD1 (6 bases). V was cut by 6 bases and J by 7 bases, with 21 bases left in between. This CDR3 spans 15 amino acids. The CDR3 coding sequence is TGTGCCAGCAGCCTTTCCGGGACAAAAGGAGTTGAAGCTTTCTTT. This codes for CASSLSGTKGVEAFF.

The rearrangement uses TRBV19 and TRBJ2-7; D might be TRBD1 (6 bases). V gave up 4 bases and J gave up 2 bases, with 12 bases separating them. Germline CDR1 reads LNHDA; CDR2 reads SQIVND (reference sequence). The CDR3 is 14 amino acids. CDR3 sequence (DNA): TGTGCCAGTAGTACGCCGGGACAACCCTACGAGCAGTACTTC. It codes for CASSTPGQPYEQYF.

This sequence joins TRBV6-2 or TRBV6-3 and TRBJ1-5; 9 bases map to TRBD1. The trim removed 5 bases at V and 2 bases at J, leaving 4 bases unmatched. The V gene's germline CDR1 is MNHEY and CDR2 SVGEGT. The CDR3 is made up of 15 amino acids. CDR3 region: CASSRGQGGNQPQHF. The CDR3, as DNA: TGTGCCAGCAGTCGGGGACAGGGAGGCAATCAGCCCCAGCATTTT.

The genes are TRBV5-1 and TRBJ2-2; TRBD1 matches 7 bases. With V trimmed by 6 bases and J by 1 base, 3 bases remained unmatched. Germline CDR1 is SGHRS and CDR2 is YFSETQ. CDR3 size: 14 residues. CDR3 sequence: CASTGTENTGELFF. In DNA form, the CDR3 reads TGCGCCAGCACCGGGACAGAGAACACCGGGGAGCTGTTTTTT. The full variable domain, rest sourced from reference TRBV5-1 and TRBJ2-2, is KAGVTQTPRYLIKTRGQQVTLSCSPISGHRSVSWYQQTPGQGLQFLFEYFSETQRNKGNFPGRFSGRQFSNSRSEMNVSTLELGDSALYLCASTGTENTGELFFGEGSRLTVL.

This chain joins TRBV14 and TRBJ1-6; possible D gene TRBD1, 5 bases. Between the trimmed V and J ends, which lost 4 bases and 2 bases, there was a span of 15 bases. This CDR3 has 17 residues. Per the germline V gene, CDR1 is SGHDN and CDR2 is FVKESK. The CDR3, as DNA: TGTGCCAGCAGCCCCAAGACAGCTCCGACCTATAATTCACCCCTCCACTTT. Translated: CASSPKTAPTYNSPLHF. The full variable domain, its missing parts supplied by reference TRBV14 and TRBJ1-6, is EAGVTQFPSHSVIEKGQTVTLRCDPISGHDNLYWYRRVMGKEIKFLLHFVKESKQDESGMPNNRFLAERTGGTYSTLKVQPAELEDSGVYFCASSPKTAPTYNSPLHFGNGTRLTVT.